These T cell receptor beta chains were read from a single sample in a study of neurological immune-mediated disorders. Using its own MiXCR run on the 5' RACE reads, TCRdb lists one record per CDR3 protein. Here the sample spans under 80,000 distinct CDR3 sequences, roughly an eighth being singletons. Sequenced sample: PBMCs. The receptors were sampled from a woman aged 45-60 years in good health. CDR3s include the opening cysteine and the closing phenylalanine or tryptophan. Fields, in order: J gene, D gene, V gene, clone size, CDR3 protein, CDR3 DNA. A D gene is named only where the DNA matches it firmly. Size is omitted from some rows. Given values are once, few, many or a class for expanded clones.

TRBJ1-2 . TRBV11-2 many CASSLEGTEYGYTF TGTGCCAGCAGCTTAGAGGGGACTGAGTATGGCTACACCTTC
TRBJ2-3 TRBD2 TRBV7-2 medium-sized CASSFGLAGVADTQYF TGTGCCAGCAGCTTTGGACTAGCGGGAGTGGCTGATACGCAGTATTTT
TRBJ1-6 . TRBV5-1 many CASSLGRGQNNSPLHF TGCGCCAGCAGCTTGGGTCGGGGGCAGAATAATTCACCCCTCCACTTT
TRBJ1-6 TRBD1 TRBV28 many CASSSPGQGFGSPLHF TGTGCCAGCAGCTCTCCGGGACAGGGTTTCGGTTCACCCCTCCACTTT
TRBJ1-5 . TRBV12-3/TRBV12-4 many CASSLEVSGGPQHF TGTGCCAGCAGTTTAGAGGTTTCCGGAGGTCCCCAGCATTTT
TRBJ2-5 . TRBV6-6 many CASSTGSKTQYF TGTGCCAGCAGTACCGGTTCGAAGACCCAGTACTTC
TRBJ1-1 . TRBV5-1 many CASRLGPTPSNTEAFF TGCGCCAGCAGACTCGGACCGACACCCTCGAACACTGAAGCTTTCTTT
TRBJ2-3 . TRBV5-1 many CASSLAVATDTQYF TGCGCCAGCAGCTTGGCCGTTGCAACAGATACGCAGTATTTT
TRBJ2-2 . TRBV5-1 few CASSLVGNTGELFF TGCGCCAGCAGCTTGGTTGGGAACACCGGGGAGCTGTTTTTT
TRBJ1-5 . TRBV7-2 many CASSLGSWGSGNQPQHF TGTGCCAGCAGCTTAGGGTCCTGGGGATCTGGCAATCAGCCCCAGCATTTT
TRBJ2-2 TRBD2 TRBV12-3/TRBV12-4 many CASSPLAGGLGTGELFF TGTGCCAGCAGCCCACTAGCGGGGGGGCTAGGGACCGGGGAGCTGTTTTTT
TRBJ2-1 . TRBV7-2 many CASSFYISYNEQFF TGTGCCAGCAGCTTTTATATCTCCTACAATGAGCAGTTCTTC
TRBJ1-4 . TRBV28 many CASRPNPGRTIATNEKLFF TGTGCCAGCAGACCCAATCCGGGACGAACGATAGCAACTAATGAAAAACTGTTTTTT
TRBJ2-3 . TRBV24-1 many CATSDLRTAPQYF TGTGCCACCAGTGATTTGCGGACGGCTCCGCAGTATTTT
TRBJ2-1 . TRBV27 many CASSSRDLWYNEQFF TGTGCCAGCAGTTCCAGGGACTTATGGTACAATGAGCAGTTCTTC
TRBJ1-1 . TRBV2 many CASSERRPLYTEAFF TGTGCCAGCAGTGAGAGGCGACCGTTGTACACTGAAGCTTTCTTT
TRBJ2-5 . TRBV5-1 many CASKQLGYQETQYF TGCGCCAGCAAGCAACTCGGGTACCAAGAGACCCAGTACTTC
TRBJ1-2 TRBD1 TRBV9 many CASSASGNRGIEGYTF TGTGCCAGCAGCGCCTCCGGGAACAGGGGTATAGAGGGCTACACCTTC
TRBJ2-7 . TRBV9 many CASSATGRSYEQYF TGTGCCAGCAGCGCCACGGGACGTTCCTACGAGCAGTACTTC
TRBJ2-3 . TRBV27 few CASSFRDTALRDTQYF TGTGCCAGCAGTTTCAGGGACACAGCCTTAAGAGATACGCAGTATTTT
TRBJ2-3 . TRBV5-1 many CASSLKAEDTQYF TGCGCCAGCAGCTTGAAGGCCGAAGATACGCAGTATTTT
TRBJ2-5 TRBD2 TRBV5-1 . CASSSGLGETQYF TGCGCCAGCAGCTCGGGACTAGGAGAGACCCAGTACTTC
TRBJ1-4 . TRBV7-9 many CASSLVVGWGANEKLFF TGTGCCAGCAGCTTAGTAGTGGGTTGGGGCGCGAATGAAAAACTGTTTTTT
TRBJ2-3 TRBD1 TRBV5-1 many CASSWDRITDTQYF TGCGCCAGCAGCTGGGACAGAATCACAGATACGCAGTATTTT
TRBJ2-3 TRBD1 TRBV5-1 many CASRSGTGVTDTQYF TGCGCCAGCAGGTCCGGGACAGGGGTCACAGATACGCAGTATTTT
TRBJ1-1 . TRBV28 many CASSFGSRGTEAFF TGTGCCAGCAGTTTCGGCTCCCGGGGCACTGAAGCTTTCTTT
TRBJ2-7 . TRBV12-3/TRBV12-4 . CASSFLRERDEQYF TGTGCCAGCAGTTTTCTGAGAGAACGGGACGAGCAGTACTTC
TRBJ2-7 . TRBV27 many CASSLGLARAYEQYF TGTGCCAGCAGTTTAGGGCTAGCGAGGGCCTACGAGCAGTACTTC
TRBJ2-2 . TRBV21-1 many CASSTPQKGHTSSYTGELFF TGTGCCAGCAGCACCCCCCAAAAGGGACACACCTCTTCTTACACCGGGGAGCTGTTTTTT
TRBJ2-3 . TRBV7-3 many CASSLTGRGPDTQYF TGTGCCAGCAGCTTAACGGGCAGGGGACCAGATACGCAGTATTTT
TRBJ1-1 . TRBV6-5 many CASSYRGGNTEAFF TGTGCCAGCAGTTACCGGGGGGGGAACACTGAAGCTTTCTTT
TRBJ2-1 TRBD2 TRBV5-1 many CASSLAGDPYNEQFF TGCGCCAGCAGCCTCGCGGGAGACCCCTACAATGAGCAGTTCTTC
TRBJ2-5 TRBD1 TRBV5-1 many CASSPGTGLKETQYF TGCGCCAGCAGCCCGGGGACAGGTCTAAAAGAGACCCAGTACTTC
TRBJ2-3 TRBD2 TRBV10-3 few CAIRPSPYSGRATDTQYF TGTGCCATCAGGCCCTCCCCTTATAGCGGGAGGGCGACAGATACGCAGTATTTT
TRBJ1-1 TRBD1 TRBV6-1 many CASKPGQLNTEAFF TGTGCCAGCAAACCGGGACAGTTGAACACTGAAGCTTTCTTT
TRBJ2-1 . TRBV5-5 many CASTPDRNYNEQFF TGTGCCAGCACCCCGGACCGAAACTACAATGAGCAGTTCTTC
TRBJ1-3 . TRBV20-1 many CSARGWEGFGNTIYF TGCAGTGCTAGAGGATGGGAAGGGTTCGGAAACACCATATATTTT
TRBJ2-3 TRBD2 TRBV5-1 many CASMRAGGPTDTQYF TGCGCCAGCATGAGAGCGGGAGGGCCCACAGATACGCAGTATTTT
TRBJ1-1 TRBD1 TRBV6-6 many CASSYRRGSNTEAFF TGTGCCAGCAGTTACCGCAGGGGGTCGAACACTGAAGCTTTCTTT
TRBJ1-2 . TRBV5-1 many CASSLDGNGYTF TGCGCCAGCAGCTTGGACGGGAATGGCTACACCTTC
TRBJ2-3 . TRBV11-1 many CASSFRADTQYF TGTGCCAGCAGCTTTAGGGCAGATACGCAGTATTTT
TRBJ2-1 TRBD1 TRBV29-1 many CSVIRDRGYEQFF TGCAGCGTGATCCGGGACAGGGGCTATGAGCAGTTCTTC